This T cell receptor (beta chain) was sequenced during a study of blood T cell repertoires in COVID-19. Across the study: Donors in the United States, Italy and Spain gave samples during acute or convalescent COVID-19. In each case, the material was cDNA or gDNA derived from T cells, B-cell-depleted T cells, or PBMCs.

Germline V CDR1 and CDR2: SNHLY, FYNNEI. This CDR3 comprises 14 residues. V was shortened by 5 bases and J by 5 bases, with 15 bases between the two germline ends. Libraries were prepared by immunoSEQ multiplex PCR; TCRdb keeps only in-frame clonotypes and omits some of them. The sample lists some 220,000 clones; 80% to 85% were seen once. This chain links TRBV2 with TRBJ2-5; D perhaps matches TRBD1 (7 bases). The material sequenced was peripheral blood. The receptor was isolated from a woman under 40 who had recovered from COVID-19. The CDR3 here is CASSFDRAGETQYF. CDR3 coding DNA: TGTGCCAGCAGTTTCGACAGGGCGGGGGAGACCCAGTACTTC.